This T cell receptor beta chain stems from a study of blood T cell repertoires in COVID-19. Study summary: Spain, Italy and the United States supplied samples that represented acute and convalescent COVID-19.

V was pared by 4 bases and J by 1 base, with 7 bases between. This CDR3 comprises 13 residues. CDR1 and CDR2 from the germline V gene are SGHVS and FQNEAQ. Under the authors' procedure: Nucleated cell number was recorded as an estimate derived from reference gene primer amplification. Sequencing used immunoSEQ multiplex PCR; TCRdb keeps in-frame clones, though not all of them. D and trimming were read from the DNA, whereas the V and J calls and clone size are those reported in that table. This sample carries some 46,000 clones, roughly 89% of them seen once, and the ten largest clones take 15% to 17%.

Sequenced material: peripheral blood. The TCR originated in a man between 60 and 70 years old with active COVID-19. This chain connects TRBV7-8 to TRBJ1-1; TRBD1 is a possible D gene (6 bases). The CDR3 DNA sequence: TGTGCCAGCAGCTGGGGACAGAACACTGAAGCTTTCTTT. Protein product: CASSWGQNTEAFF. The full variable domain, with the rest looked up from reference TRBV7-8 and TRBJ1-1, is GAGVSQSPRYKVAKRGQDVALRCDPISGHVSLFWYQQALGQGPEFLTYFQNEAQLDKSGLPSDRFFAERPEGSVSTLKIQRTQQEDSAVYLCASSWGQNTEAFFGQGTRLTVV.